A selection of T cell receptor beta chains follows, all from one sample in a study of identical twins. Using its own MiXCR run on the 5' RACE reads, TCRdb lists one record per CDR3 protein. The sample has roughly 750,000 distinct CDR3 sequences; approximately 22% are singletons. These data were also reused for a study on T cells expressing NK-cell markers.

The source material was PBMCs. These receptors were obtained from a woman between 18 and 29 years old in good health. CDR3s include the opening cysteine and the closing phenylalanine or tryptophan. Fields, in order: V gene, clone size, J gene, D gene, CDR3 protein, CDR3 DNA. A D gene is named only where the DNA matches it firmly. Part of the rows lack a size; the others show once, few, many or a class for expanded clones.

TRBV4-1,.,TRBJ1-6,.,CASSQGQTSDSPLHF,TGCGCCAGCAGCCAAGGACAGACAAGCGATTCACCCCTCCACTTT
TRBV15,.,TRBJ2-3,.,CATSRGLGTDTQYF,TGTGCCACCAGCAGAGGACTAGGGACGGATACGCAGTATTTT
TRBV27,many,TRBJ2-7,.,CASTEGYEQYF,TGTGCCAGCACGGAGGGCTACGAGCAGTACTTC
TRBV5-1,.,TRBJ1-1,.,CASSLSESTEAFF,TGCGCCAGCAGCTTGTCTGAGTCCACTGAAGCTTTCTTT
TRBV6-2/TRBV6-3,few,TRBJ2-1,TRBD2,CASSYGLAGQFF,TGTGCCAGCAGTTACGGACTAGCGGGGCAGTTCTTC
TRBV6-5,few,TRBJ2-3,TRBD2,CASSYGGPAGGTDTQYF,TGTGCCAGCAGTTACGGAGGTCCAGCGGGGGGAACAGATACGCAGTATTTT
TRBV6-2/TRBV6-3,.,TRBJ2-1,.,CASSYSFLAGPYNEQFF,TGTGCCAGCAGTTACTCGTTCCTCGCGGGGCCCTACAATGAGCAGTTCTTC
TRBV20-1,few,TRBJ2-1,.,CSVRKTDYNEQFF,TGCAGTGTCCGAAAGACTGACTACAATGAGCAGTTCTTC
TRBV20-1,.,TRBJ2-1,TRBD2,CSARDSLAGPHNEQFF,TGCAGTGCTAGAGATTCCCTAGCGGGACCCCACAATGAGCAGTTCTTC
TRBV29-1,many,TRBJ2-1,.,CSVALDNPNEQFF,TGCAGCGTTGCTCTAGATAATCCGAATGAGCAGTTCTTC
TRBV29-1,few,TRBJ1-1,.,CSVIKGNTEAFF,TGCAGCGTTATCAAAGGGAACACTGAAGCTTTCTTT
TRBV7-9,.,TRBJ2-1,.,CASSLAPRLGQFF,TGTGCCAGCAGCTTAGCGCCGCGTTTGGGGCAGTTCTTC
TRBV6-1,.,TRBJ1-4,TRBD1,CASRVTGGAEKLFF,TGTGCCAGCAGAGTGACAGGGGGCGCCGAAAAACTGTTTTTT
TRBV7-2,.,TRBJ2-1,.,CASSLDSHEQFF,TGTGCCAGCAGTCTGGACAGCCATGAGCAGTTCTTC
TRBV4-2,.,TRBJ2-1,TRBD2,CASSLRREGPNSYNEQFF,TGTGCCAGCAGCCTCAGAAGGGAGGGACCCAACTCCTACAATGAGCAGTTCTTC
TRBV9,.,TRBJ2-5,.,CASSAGQFQETQYF,TGTGCCAGCAGCGCCGGACAGTTCCAAGAGACCCAGTACTTC
TRBV21-1,few,TRBJ2-5,.,CATPEGAGPWETQYF,TGTGCCACCCCAGAGGGGGCAGGCCCATGGGAGACCCAGTACTTC
TRBV25-1,.,TRBJ2-3,.,CASSAWTRTRTDTQYF,TGTGCCAGCAGTGCATGGACCAGGACCCGCACAGATACGCAGTATTTT
TRBV29-1,.,TRBJ2-7,.,CSVELDYEQYF,TGCAGCGTTGAATTGGACTACGAGCAGTACTTC
TRBV7-2,many,TRBJ1-4,.,CASSSTSGTNEKLFF,TGTGCCAGCAGCTCTACCTCGGGAACTAATGAAAAACTGTTTTTT
TRBV27,few,TRBJ1-5,TRBD1,CASSPRGLSNQPQHF,TGTGCCAGCAGCCCCAGGGGGCTGAGCAATCAGCCCCAGCATTTT
TRBV20-1,.,TRBJ2-7,.,CSARMAGPGEQYF,TGCAGTGCTAGGATGGCAGGGCCCGGCGAGCAGTACTTC
TRBV24-1,.,TRBJ2-1,.,CATSIGPGDEQFF,TGTGCCACCAGTATCGGACCGGGGGATGAGCAGTTCTTC
TRBV12-3/TRBV12-4,.,TRBJ2-2,TRBD1,CASSLPGQGGTGELFF,TGTGCCAGCAGTTTACCAGGACAGGGCGGGACCGGGGAGCTGTTTTTT
TRBV7-8,.,TRBJ2-2,.,CASSSRDLHTGELFF,TGTGCCAGCAGCAGCCGGGACCTCCACACCGGGGAGCTGTTTTTT
TRBV5-1,.,TRBJ2-2,.,CASSLWASTTGELFF,TGCGCCAGCAGCTTGTGGGCCTCGACCACCGGGGAGCTGTTTTTT
TRBV20-1,many,TRBJ1-1,TRBD1,CSALLGQGSKAFF,TGCAGTGCCCTTTTGGGACAGGGGTCCAAAGCTTTCTTT
TRBV12-3/TRBV12-4,.,TRBJ2-5,TRBD2,CAIGTRGGETQYF,TGTGCCATCGGGACTAGGGGGGGAGAGACCCAGTACTTC
TRBV5-1,.,TRBJ2-3,TRBD2,CASRMIAGGTDTQYF,TGCGCCAGCAGGATGATAGCGGGGGGTACAGATACGCAGTATTTT
TRBV5-6,.,TRBJ2-7,.,CASSWVGDSVWEQYF,TGTGCCAGCAGCTGGGTGGGGGACTCGGTTTGGGAGCAGTACTTC
TRBV7-9,.,TRBJ2-7,.,CASSFQGRGYEQYF,TGTGCCAGCAGCTTCCAGGGCCGAGGCTACGAGCAGTACTTC
TRBV12-3/TRBV12-4,.,TRBJ2-7,.,CASSWLLTYEQYF,TGTGCCAGCAGTTGGCTTCTAACCTACGAGCAGTACTTC
TRBV9,.,TRBJ2-5,.,CASSVEGGGLETQYF,TGTGCCAGCAGCGTAGAAGGGGGGGGGCTTGAGACCCAGTACTTC
TRBV5-4,.,TRBJ2-2,.,CASSLGGQNTGELFF,TGTGCCAGCAGCTTAGGGGGACAAAACACCGGGGAGCTGTTTTTT
TRBV3-1,.,TRBJ2-7,TRBD2,CASSQAGGGYEQYF,TGTGCCAGCAGCCAAGCGGGAGGGGGGTACGAGCAGTACTTC
TRBV6-1,.,TRBJ2-3,.,CASSEEAASDTQYF,TGTGCCAGCAGTGAAGAGGCCGCATCAGATACGCAGTATTTT
TRBV20-1,many,TRBJ2-2,.,CSAPGDHTGELFF,TGCAGTGCCCCCGGAGACCACACCGGGGAGCTGTTTTTT
TRBV20-1,few,TRBJ2-1,TRBD2,CSARDLAGDYNEQFF,TGCAGTGCTAGAGATCTAGCGGGGGACTACAATGAGCAGTTCTTC
TRBV5-6,few,TRBJ2-1,TRBD2,CASSSKTSGGISYNEQFF,TGTGCCAGCAGCTCGAAAACTAGCGGGGGAATCTCCTACAATGAGCAGTTCTTC
TRBV5-6,.,TRBJ2-4,.,CASKRNWGAKNIQYF,TGTGCCAGCAAAAGGAATTGGGGAGCCAAAAACATTCAGTACTTC
TRBV12-3/TRBV12-4,.,TRBJ2-1,TRBD2,CASSFSSGSYNEQFF,TGTGCCAGCAGTTTCTCTAGCGGTTCCTACAATGAGCAGTTCTTC
TRBV10-3,many,TRBJ2-7,TRBD1,CAIRDRGSYEQYF,TGTGCCATCAGGGACAGGGGAAGCTACGAGCAGTACTTC
TRBV11-3,.,TRBJ2-2,TRBD1,CASSLMGQGSTGELFF,TGTGCCAGCAGCTTAATGGGACAGGGGTCCACCGGGGAGCTGTTTTTT
TRBV12-3/TRBV12-4,many,TRBJ1-2,.,CASSRDNNYGYTF,TGTGCCAGCAGCCGGGACAATAACTATGGCTACACCTTC
TRBV29-1,.,TRBJ2-7,.,CSVEDQGDEQYF,TGCAGCGTTGAAGATCAGGGAGACGAGCAGTACTTC
TRBV30,.,TRBJ2-2,.,CAWSVTAFHAGELFF,TGTGCCTGGAGTGTTACGGCCTTTCACGCCGGGGAGCTGTTTTTT
TRBV18,.,TRBJ2-7,TRBD2,CASSPGGSGSYEQYF,TGTGCCAGCTCACCGGGCGGGAGTGGCTCCTACGAGCAGTACTTC
TRBV7-6,.,TRBJ2-5,TRBD2,CASSLATSEQETQYF,TGTGCCAGCAGCTTAGCAACTAGCGAACAAGAGACCCAGTACTTC
TRBV15,few,TRBJ1-4,.,CATSRVVGSNEKLFF,TGTGCCACCAGCAGAGTGGTGGGCAGTAATGAAAAACTGTTTTTT
TRBV29-1,few,TRBJ2-3,TRBD1,CSVGGGTGRDTQYF,TGCAGCGTCGGAGGAGGGACAGGGCGAGATACGCAGTATTTT
TRBV7-2,.,TRBJ2-3,.,CASSLGRGPDTQYF,TGTGCCAGCAGCTTAGGGAGGGGACCAGATACGCAGTATTTT
TRBV12-3/TRBV12-4,few,TRBJ2-3,TRBD2,CASSFRTGGRTDTQYF,TGTGCCAGCAGTTTTCGGACGGGAGGGCGAACAGATACGCAGTATTTT
TRBV29-1,many,TRBJ2-7,.,CSVDGGMGEQYF,TGCAGCGTCGATGGGGGAATGGGGGAGCAGTACTTC
TRBV5-6,few,TRBJ2-7,TRBD1,CASSWGQAPYEQYF,TGTGCCAGCAGCTGGGGACAGGCGCCCTACGAGCAGTACTTC
TRBV12-3/TRBV12-4,.,TRBJ1-1,.,CASSLSGRANTEAFF,TGTGCCAGCAGTTTATCGGGAAGGGCGAACACTGAAGCTTTCTTT
TRBV9,.,TRBJ2-2,TRBD2,CASSVATRSGSFAGELFF,TGTGCCAGCAGCGTAGCTACCCGTAGCGGGAGTTTCGCCGGGGAGCTGTTTTTT
TRBV5-6,many,TRBJ2-3,TRBD2,CASSFLAGADTQYF,TGTGCCAGCAGCTTCCTAGCGGGAGCGGATACGCAGTATTTT